This passage covers 31 T cell receptor beta chains from one sample sequenced in a study of T-cell reconstitution after alpha-beta-depleted transplantation in children (dated by TCRdb to 2015 to 2016). Explained via the paper, the treatment or condition label denotes: allogeneic hematopoietic cell transplantation with graft depleted of TCRalphabeta T cells and CD19 B cells. Library method: PCR. Instrument on record: Illumina HiSeq 2500. TCR libraries were prepared with molecular barcoding, using unique molecular identifiers to normalize TCRbeta repertoire quantification. TCRdb reprocessed the public reads (quality trimming at Q25 with fastp, clone calling with MiXCR) and kept in-frame beta chains. All rows with the same CDR3 protein become a single entry with the most common DNA and genes. The sample table shows some 110,000 distinct CDR3 sequences, and about 9.4% are seen once. Roughly a third of the sample lies in the top ten.

Source: PBMCs, taken before TCRalphabeta/CD19-depleted stem cell transplant. All receptors come from a boy aged 2 to 10 with acute lymphoblastic leukemia, due to receive a stem cell transplant.

This chain joins TRBV7-9 and TRBJ2-3; TRBD2 agrees at 11 bases. The V and J ends lost 5 bases and 4 bases, in that order; junction bases with no gene match: 5. The length of the CDR3 is 15 residues. Germline CDR1 SEHNR, CDR2 FQNEAQ (reference sequence). This CDR3 is CASSVSGRGPDTQYF. CDR3 bases: TGTGCCAGCAGCGTTAGCGGGAGGGGGCCAGATACGCAGTATTTT. The entire variable domain, with the rest obtained from reference TRBV7-9 and TRBJ2-3, is as follows: DTGVSQNPRHKITKRGQNVTFRCDPISEHNRLYWYRQTLGQGPEFLTYFQNEAQLEKSRLLSDRFSAERPKGSFSTLEIQRTEQGDSAMYLCASSVSGRGPDTQYFGPGTRLTVL.

This clonotype was counted ten times or more. The J gene is TRBJ2-7, the V gene TRBV20-1; 7 bases map to TRBD1. From germline, CDR1 is DFQATT and CDR2 SNEGSKA (reference sequence). This CDR3 contains 13 residues. Trimming removed 5 bases from V and 0 bases from J; junction bases left unmatched: 4. The DNA of the CDR3 is TGCAGTGCTCCCGGGACAGTCTCCTACGAGCAGTACTTC. This sequence encodes CSAPGTVSYEQYF.

The V call is TRBV6-1, the J call TRBJ1-4, with D uncertain. V lost 7 bases and J 11 bases, leaving 23 bases between the germline ends. Germline CDR1 is MNHNS and CDR2 is SASEGT. The CDR3 spans 15 residues. CDR3 sequence: CASTEGRERAMKLFF. The CDR3 DNA reads TGTGCCAGCACCGAAGGACGGGAGAGGGCCATGAAACTGTTTTTT.

The sample holds a few counts of this clonotype. The chain recombines TRBV5-1 with TRBJ2-1; 13 bases line up with TRBD2. Germline loops: CDR1 SGHRS, CDR2 YFSETQ. V lost 5 bases, J lost 7 bases, and 12 bases stayed unmatched. The CDR3 is 17 amino acids. CDR3 in amino acids: CASRPGTSGMVRNEQFF. The CDR3 DNA sequence: TGCGCCAGCAGACCCGGGACTAGCGGGATGGTCAGAAATGAGCAGTTCTTC.

The V call is TRBV7-8, the J call TRBJ2-3; 12 bases match TRBD2. This CDR3 is 15 amino acids long. CDR1 SGHVS and CDR2 FQNEAQ come from the germline V gene. After removal of 5 bases from V and 5 bases from J, the junction contained 5 bases not matched to a gene. The CDR3 loop reads CASSRLAGVVDTQYF. For the CDR3, the DNA is TGTGCCAGCAGCCGACTAGCGGGAGTGGTAGATACGCAGTATTTT.

This chain links TRBV5-1 with TRBJ2-3, with 8 bases lining up with TRBD2. CDR1 SGHRS and CDR2 YFSETQ come from the germline V gene. The ends lost 6 bases at V and 6 bases at J; junction bases unmatched: 12. CDR3 length equals 15 residues. This CDR3 is CASTAGATLIDTQYF. CDR3 nucleotides: TGCGCCAGCACAGCGGGAGCTACGCTTATTGATACGCAGTATTTT.

This chain joins TRBV5-1 and TRBJ2-5; D is possibly TRBD2 (6 bases). Trimming left V 7 bases short and J 4 bases short, with 11 bases between. Per the germline V gene, CDR1 is SGHRS and CDR2 is YFSETQ. The CDR3 has 12 residues. Here the CDR3 DNA reads TGCGCCAGCTGGAGGCGGGGAGAGACCCAGTACTTC. It translates to CASWRRGETQYF.

This clonotype was seen a few times. The genes are TRBV6-2 or TRBV6-3 and TRBJ2-1, with D possibly TRBD2 on 6 matching bases. The germline V gene encodes CDR1 MNHEY and CDR2 SVGEGT. The CDR3 consists of 15 residues. V gave up 2 bases and J gave up 5 bases, with 13 bases separating them. The CDR3 is CASSYSRRGDNEQFF. The CDR3 region has the DNA TGTGCCAGCAGTTACAGTAGGAGGGGAGACAATGAGCAGTTCTTC.

CDR3 bases: TGTGCCAGCAGCCGTCTAGTGTTTAGCGGGGGAAAAGAAGAGACCCAGTACTTC. As protein: CASSRLVFSGGKEETQYF. The chain uses TRBV11-1 and TRBJ2-5; the match to TRBD2 covers 9 bases. The CDR3 spans 18 residues. From germline, CDR1 is SGHAT and CDR2 FQDESV (reference sequence). V was pared by 5 bases and J by 3 bases, with 16 bases of the junction left unmatched.

This clonotype has at least ten counts. This rearrangement joins TRBV20-1 to TRBJ2-5; 7 bases are shared with TRBD1. Losses at the gene ends were 6 bases for V and 2 bases for J; bases not matched to a gene: 6. The CDR3 runs 13 residues. Per the germline V gene, CDR1 is DFQATT and CDR2 is SNEGSKA (reference sequence). The CDR3 coding sequence is TGCAGTGCCTGGGGACAGACTCAAGAGACCCAGTACTTC. Its translation: CSAWGQTQETQYF.

This chain links TRBV29-1 with TRBJ2-4; D is perhaps TRBD1 or TRBD2 (5 bases each). Germline CDR1 SQVTM, CDR2 ANQGSEA. The CDR3 runs to 14 residues. V dropped 6 bases and J dropped 0 bases, with 12 bases sitting between them. CDR3 nucleotide sequence: TGCAGCGTAAATCCCGGGACAGCCAAAAACATTCAGTACTTC. Translation gives CSVNPGTAKNIQYF.

This chain links TRBV28 with TRBJ2-1; 7 bases agree with TRBD2. The germline V gene encodes CDR1 MDHEN and CDR2 SYDVKM. This CDR3 is built from 14 residues. V shed 9 bases, J shed 8 bases, and the junction held 13 bases outside the gene matches. DNA of the CDR3: TGTGCCAGTGCGGCGGGAGCCCATGGGGATGAGCAGTTCTTC. Translation gives CASAAGAHGDEQFF. The full variable domain, completed using reference TRBV28 and TRBJ2-1, is DVKVTQSSRYLVKRTGEKVFLECVQDMDHENMFWYRQDPGLGLRLIYFSYDVKMKEKGDIPEGYSVSREKKERFSLILESASTNQTSMYLCASAAGAHGDEQFFGPGTRLTVL.

The chain employs TRBV25-1 and TRBJ2-7; 10 bases line up with TRBD1. J was trimmed by 3 bases and V by 5 bases; bases with no gene match: 7. The CDR3 runs 15 residues. Germline CDR1 is MGHDK and CDR2 is SYGVNS. This chain's CDR3 is CASSRSRDRGYEQYF. The CDR3 bases are TGTGCCAGCAGTCGCTCCCGGGACAGGGGCTACGAGCAGTACTTC.

The sample holds many counts of this clonotype. The chain uses TRBV5-1 and TRBJ2-3; D is unresolved. This CDR3 has 12 residues. The V gene lost 1 base and the J gene lost 4 bases, with 4 bases spanning the gap. CDR1 is SGHRS, CDR2 YFSETQ, per germline. The CDR3 protein is CASSLRADTQYF. CDR3 sequence (DNA): TGCGCCAGCAGCTTGCGAGCAGATACGCAGTATTTT. The complete variable domain, with remaining parts taken from reference TRBV5-1 and TRBJ2-3, reads KAGVTQTPRYLIKTRGQQVTLSCSPISGHRSVSWYQQTPGQGLQFLFEYFSETQRNKGNFPGRFSGRQFSNSRSEMNVSTLELGDSALYLCASSLRADTQYFGPGTRLTVL.

This clonotype was seen ten or more times. V and J are TRBV20-1 and TRBJ2-3; D uncertain. This CDR3 comprises 19 residues. With 0 bases removed from V and 0 bases from J, the gap between germline ends came to 22 bases. Germline-derived CDR1 and CDR2 are DFQATT and SNEGSKA (reference sequence). In DNA form, the CDR3 reads TGCAGTGCTAGAGATTGGGTAGTAGCTTTCCCTTCTAGCACAGATACGCAGTATTTT. Its translation is CSARDWVVAFPSSTDTQYF.

This clonotype was recorded a few times. The rearrangement joins TRBV5-6 to TRBJ2-3; D remains unclear. This CDR3 is 14 amino acids long. The V and J ends lost 1 base and 2 bases respectively, with 8 bases between them. Germline-derived CDR1 and CDR2 are SGHDT and YYEEEE. CDR3 residues: CASSLTPSTDTQYF. DNA of the CDR3: TGTGCCAGCAGCTTGACTCCATCCACAGATACGCAGTATTTT.

This clonotype appeared a few times. The V call is TRBV7-9, the J call TRBJ2-1; TRBD2 agrees at 7 bases. This CDR3 contains 15 residues. Unmatched junction bases numbered 3, after V lost 2 bases and J lost 2 bases. The germline V gene encodes CDR1 SEHNR and CDR2 FQNEAQ (reference sequence). CDR3 residues: CASSLSGDAYNEQFF. The CDR3 bases are TGTGCCAGCAGCTTAAGCGGGGACGCCTACAATGAGCAGTTCTTC.

The V and J genes are TRBV29-1 and TRBJ2-7, with D possibly TRBD1 on 5 matching bases. Germline lookup yields CDR1 SQVTM and CDR2 ANQGSEA. Trimming took 4 bases from V and 8 from J, leaving 12 bases between them. This CDR3 has 11 amino acids. The CDR3 DNA follows: TGCAGCGTTGTCGACAGTAGGAAGCAGTACTTC. This encodes CSVVDSRKQYF.

The sample holds many counts of this clonotype. This chain links TRBV12-3 or TRBV12-4 with TRBJ2-1; D assignment may be TRBD1 or TRBD2 (5 bases each). V lost 6 bases and J lost 2, with 14 bases in between. The CDR3 spans 15 residues. This CDR3 is CASSQKGPPYNEQFF. The DNA for the CDR3 is TGTGCCAGCAGCCAGAAGGGACCCCCCTACAATGAGCAGTTCTTC.

The gene calls are TRBV6-5 and TRBJ1-5; tentative D call: TRBD1 (5 bases). This CDR3 is 15 amino acids long. Germline V gene data show CDR1 as MNHEY and CDR2 as SVGAGI. V lost 0 bases, J lost 1 base, and 7 bases lay in between. The CDR3 here is CASSYSQGSNQPQHF. The DNA for the CDR3 is TGTGCCAGCAGTTACTCGCAGGGAAGCAATCAGCCCCAGCATTTT.

This clonotype has only a few counts. The limits of the CDR3 on the DNA are not certain, so only TCRdb's listed CDR3 is given. This chain joins TRBV30 and TRBJ2-1; the table's D call, TRBD1, has no DNA check behind it. CDR1 and CDR2 (germline): GTSNPN, SVGIG (reference sequence). The CDR3 has 13 amino acids, counting both end residues. The CDR3: CAWSVGQGTGIFF.

This clonotype was seen ten or more times. The rearrangement uses TRBV5-1 and TRBJ2-1; D possibly corresponds to TRBD2 (6 bases). Trimming stripped 1 base from V and 5 bases from J, with 10 bases between. CDR1 and CDR2 from the germline V gene are SGHRS and YFSETQ. CDR3 length: 14 amino acids. CDR3 in DNA: TGCGCCAGCAGCTTGATCCAGCGGGACAATGAGCAGTTCTTC. The encoded protein is CASSLIQRDNEQFF.

This sequence joins TRBV7-2 and TRBJ2-5, with unresolved D. With 7 bases removed from V and 2 bases from J, the gap between germline ends came to 17 bases. The CDR3 runs to 15 residues. The germline V gene has CDR1 SGHTA and CDR2 FQGNSA. The CDR3 region is CASTSDGRIQETQYF. CDR3 nucleotide sequence: TGTGCCAGCACCTCCGATGGTAGGATACAAGAGACCCAGTACTTC.

This clonotype was seen just once. The J gene is TRBJ1-6, the V gene TRBV28; D is uncertain. Germline lookup yields CDR1 MDHEN and CDR2 SYDVKM. With 5 bases removed from V and 9 bases from J, the gap between germline ends came to 17 bases. The CDR3 length is 15 residues. The CDR3 DNA follows: TGTGCCAGCAGTCCCCCAGGACGGGATAGTTCACCCCTCCACTTT. Protein product: CASSPPGRDSSPLHF.

This clonotype was found many times. The chain couples TRBV12-3 or TRBV12-4 to TRBJ2-7; TRBD2 agrees at 7 bases. With V trimmed by 6 bases and J by 3 bases, 8 bases remained unmatched. The CDR3 contains 14 residues. CDR3 in DNA: TGTGCCAGCAGGCCCACTAGCGCCAGCTACGAGCAGTACTTC. Its protein product is CASRPTSASYEQYF.

V is TRBV4-1 and J is TRBJ2-3; 7 bases line up with TRBD2. Trimming took 0 bases from V and 4 from J; bases not matched to a gene: 13. The CDR3 has 18 amino acids. CDR1 and CDR2 from the germline V gene are MGHRA and YSYEKL. CDR3 region: CASSQDREGLGWADTQYF. The CDR3 nucleotides are TGCGCCAGCAGCCAAGATCGCGAAGGACTAGGTTGGGCAGATACGCAGTATTTT.

This clonotype was seen only a few times. The genes are TRBV20-1 and TRBJ2-1; TRBD2 agrees at 11 bases. CDR1 and CDR2 (germline): DFQATT, SNEGSKA (reference sequence). V lost 6 bases to trimming and J lost 4 bases; unmatched junction nucleotides: 11. The length of the CDR3 is 16 residues. The DNA of the CDR3 is TGCAGTGCCCGGAGGGTAGCGGGAGGGATATACAATGAGCAGTTCTTC. Its translation: CSARRVAGGIYNEQFF.

This clonotype has just a few counts. CDR3 amino acids: CSARPPNYGYTF. CDR3 DNA: TGCAGTGCTCGACCCCCTAACTATGGCTACACCTTC. V usage is TRBV20-1 and J usage is TRBJ1-2; no clear D gene. CDR1 is DFQATT, CDR2 SNEGSKA, per germline (reference sequence). The V end was cut by 5 bases, the J end by 0 bases, with 7 bases between. This CDR3 contains 12 residues.

The V and J genes are TRBV6-5 and TRBJ2-7; no firm D call. V was clipped by 6 bases and J by 4 bases, with 7 bases between them. The CDR3 length is 11 residues. Germline CDR1 is MNHEY and CDR2 is SVGAGI. CDR3 region: CASSREYEQYF. The CDR3 DNA is TGTGCCAGCAGCCGAGAATACGAGCAGTACTTC.

The chain employs TRBV5-1 and TRBJ2-3, with D perhaps matching TRBD2 (5 bases). Germline lookup yields CDR1 SGHRS and CDR2 YFSETQ. The CDR3 runs to 16 residues. V lost 4 bases, J lost 0 bases, and 15 bases lay in between. The CDR3 loop is CASSPSSGKSTDTQYF. DNA for the CDR3: TGCGCCAGCAGCCCCTCGAGCGGTAAGAGCACAGATACGCAGTATTTT.

This clonotype was observed a handful of times. J is TRBJ2-7 and V is TRBV18; the D call may be TRBD1 or TRBD2 (5 bases each). The CDR3 is made up of 14 amino acids. Trimming pared 5 bases from V and 4 bases from J, leaving 15 bases between. Germline CDR1 KGHSH, CDR2 LQKENI. The CDR3 sequence is CASSNRGIEYEQYF. The CDR3 DNA is TGTGCCAGCTCAAACCGGGGCATCGAGTACGAGCAGTACTTC.